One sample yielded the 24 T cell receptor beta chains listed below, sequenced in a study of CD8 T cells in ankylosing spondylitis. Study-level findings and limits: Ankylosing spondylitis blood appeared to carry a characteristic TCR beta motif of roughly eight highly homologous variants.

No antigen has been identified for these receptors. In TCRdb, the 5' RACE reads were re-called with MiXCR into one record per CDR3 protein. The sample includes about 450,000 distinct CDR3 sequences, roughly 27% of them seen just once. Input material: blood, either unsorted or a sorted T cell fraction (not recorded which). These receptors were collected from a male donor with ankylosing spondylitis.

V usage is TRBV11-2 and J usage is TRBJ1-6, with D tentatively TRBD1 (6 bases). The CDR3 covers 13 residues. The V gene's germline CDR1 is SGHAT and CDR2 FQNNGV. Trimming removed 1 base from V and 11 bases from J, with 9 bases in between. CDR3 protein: CASSLAQGTPLHF. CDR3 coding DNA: TGTGCCAGCAGCTTAGCCCAGGGGACACCCCTCCACTTT.

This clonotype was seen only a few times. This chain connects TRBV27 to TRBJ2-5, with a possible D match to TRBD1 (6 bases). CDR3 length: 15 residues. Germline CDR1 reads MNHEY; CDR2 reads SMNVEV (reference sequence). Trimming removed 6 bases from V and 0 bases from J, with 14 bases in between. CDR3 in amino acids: CASSAGASYQETQYF. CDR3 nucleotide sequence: TGTGCCAGCAGCGCAGGGGCGTCGTACCAAGAGACCCAGTACTTC.

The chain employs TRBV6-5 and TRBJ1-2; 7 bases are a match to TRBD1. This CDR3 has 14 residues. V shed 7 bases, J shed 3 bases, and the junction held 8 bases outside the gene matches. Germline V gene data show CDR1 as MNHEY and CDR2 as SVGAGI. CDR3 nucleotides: TGTGCCAGCATTTTCGGACAGGACGACTATGGCTACACCTTC. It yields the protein CASIFGQDDYGYTF.

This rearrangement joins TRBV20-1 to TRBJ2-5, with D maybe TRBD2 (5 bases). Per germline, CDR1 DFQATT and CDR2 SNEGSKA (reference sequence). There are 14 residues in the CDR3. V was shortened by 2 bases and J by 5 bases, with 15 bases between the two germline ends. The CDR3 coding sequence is TGCAGTGCTAGAAAGTATTCGGTAGCGGAGACCCAGTACTTC. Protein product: CSARKYSVAETQYF.

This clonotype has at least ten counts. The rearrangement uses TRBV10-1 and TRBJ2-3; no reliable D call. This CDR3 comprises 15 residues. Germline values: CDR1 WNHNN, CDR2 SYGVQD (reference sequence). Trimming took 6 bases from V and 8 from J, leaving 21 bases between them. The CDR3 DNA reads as TGCGCCAGCAGCGCCCGGGTCCCTACAGATACTACGCAGTATTTT. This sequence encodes CASSARVPTDTTQYF.

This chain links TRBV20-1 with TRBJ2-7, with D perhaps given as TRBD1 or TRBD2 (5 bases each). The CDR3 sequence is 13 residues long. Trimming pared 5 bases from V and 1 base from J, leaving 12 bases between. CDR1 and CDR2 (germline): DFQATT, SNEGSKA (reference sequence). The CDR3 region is CSAEGTVSYEQYF. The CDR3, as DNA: TGCAGTGCTGAAGGGACGGTTTCCTACGAGCAGTACTTC.

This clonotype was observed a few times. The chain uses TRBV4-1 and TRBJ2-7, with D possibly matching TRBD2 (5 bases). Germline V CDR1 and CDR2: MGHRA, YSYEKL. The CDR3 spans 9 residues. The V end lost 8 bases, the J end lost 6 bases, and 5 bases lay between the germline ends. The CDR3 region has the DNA TGCGCCAGCCGGGGCGAGCAGTACGTC. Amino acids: CASRGEQYV.

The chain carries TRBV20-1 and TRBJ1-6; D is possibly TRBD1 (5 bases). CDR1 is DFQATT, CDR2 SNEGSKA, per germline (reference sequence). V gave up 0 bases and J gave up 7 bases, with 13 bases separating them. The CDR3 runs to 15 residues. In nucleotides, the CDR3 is TGCAGTGCTAGAGATCGTGAGGGGCTCAATTCACCCCTCCACTTT. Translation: CSARDREGLNSPLHF.

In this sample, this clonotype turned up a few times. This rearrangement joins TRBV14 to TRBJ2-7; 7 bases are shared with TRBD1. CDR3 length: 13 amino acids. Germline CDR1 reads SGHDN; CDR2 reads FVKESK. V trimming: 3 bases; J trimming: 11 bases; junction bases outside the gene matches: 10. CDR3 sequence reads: CASSHGTTGEKYF. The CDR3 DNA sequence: TGTGCCAGCAGCCATGGCACAACAGGGGAAAAGTACTTC.

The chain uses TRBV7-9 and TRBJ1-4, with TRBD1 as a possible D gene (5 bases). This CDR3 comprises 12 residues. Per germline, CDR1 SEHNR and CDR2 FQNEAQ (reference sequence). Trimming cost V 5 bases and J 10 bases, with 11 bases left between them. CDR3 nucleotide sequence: TGTGCCAGCAGCAGGGGTCCCGGAAAACTGTTTTTT. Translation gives CASSRGPGKLFF.

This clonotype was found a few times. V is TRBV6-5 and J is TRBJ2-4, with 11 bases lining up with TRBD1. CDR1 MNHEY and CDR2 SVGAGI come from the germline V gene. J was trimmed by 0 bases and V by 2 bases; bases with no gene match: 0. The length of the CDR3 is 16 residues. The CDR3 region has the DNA TGTGCCAGCAGTTACGGACAGGGGGCAGCCAAAAACATTCAGTACTTC. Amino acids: CASSYGQGAAKNIQYF.

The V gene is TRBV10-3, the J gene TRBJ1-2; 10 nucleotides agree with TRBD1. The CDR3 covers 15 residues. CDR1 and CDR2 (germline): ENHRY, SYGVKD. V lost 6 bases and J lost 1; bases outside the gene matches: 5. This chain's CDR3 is CAIRTGQGGNYGYTF. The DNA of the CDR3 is TGTGCCATCAGGACCGGACAGGGGGGTAACTATGGCTACACCTTC.

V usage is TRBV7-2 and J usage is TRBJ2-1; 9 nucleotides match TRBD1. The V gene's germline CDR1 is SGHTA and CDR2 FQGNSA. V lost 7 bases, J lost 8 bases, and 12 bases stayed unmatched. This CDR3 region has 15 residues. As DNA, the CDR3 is TGTGCCAGCACCCGTAGGGGACAGGGTTATGATGAGCAGTTCTTC. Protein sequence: CASTRRGQGYDEQFF. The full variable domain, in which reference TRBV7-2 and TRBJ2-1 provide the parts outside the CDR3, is GAGVSQSPSNKVTEKGKDVELRCDPISGHTALYWYRQSLGQGLEFLIYFQGNSAPDKSGLPSDRFSAERTGGSVSTLTIQRTQQEDSAVYLCASTRRGQGYDEQFFGPGTRLTVL.

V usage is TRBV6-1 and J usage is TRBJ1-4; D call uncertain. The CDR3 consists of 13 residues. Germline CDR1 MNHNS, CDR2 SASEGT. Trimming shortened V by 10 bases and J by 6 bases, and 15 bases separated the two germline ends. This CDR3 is CATSGGAYEKLFF. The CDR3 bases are TGTGCCACCTCAGGAGGCGCCTATGAAAAACTGTTTTTT.

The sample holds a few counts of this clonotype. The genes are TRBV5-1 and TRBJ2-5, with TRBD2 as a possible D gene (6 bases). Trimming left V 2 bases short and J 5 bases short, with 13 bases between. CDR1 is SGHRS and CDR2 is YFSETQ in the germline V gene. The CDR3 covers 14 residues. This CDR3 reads CASSLLSGRETQYF. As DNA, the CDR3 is TGCGCCAGCAGCTTACTGAGCGGGCGGGAGACCCAGTACTTC. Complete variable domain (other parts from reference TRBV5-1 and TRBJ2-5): KAGVTQTPRYLIKTRGQQVTLSCSPISGHRSVSWYQQTPGQGLQFLFEYFSETQRNKGNFPGRFSGRQFSNSRSEMNVSTLELGDSALYLCASSLLSGRETQYFGPGTRLLVL.

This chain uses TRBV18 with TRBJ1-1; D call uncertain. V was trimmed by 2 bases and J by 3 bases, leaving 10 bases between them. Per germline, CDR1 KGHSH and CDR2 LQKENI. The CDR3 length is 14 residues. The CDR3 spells CASSPSGLHTEAFF. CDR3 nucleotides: TGTGCCAGCTCACCATCTGGACTGCACACTGAAGCTTTCTTT.

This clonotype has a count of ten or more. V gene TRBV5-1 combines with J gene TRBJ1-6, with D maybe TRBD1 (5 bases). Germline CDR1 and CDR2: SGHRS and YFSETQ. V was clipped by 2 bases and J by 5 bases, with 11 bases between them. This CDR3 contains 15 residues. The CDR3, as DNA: TGCGCCAGCAGCTTAGAGGTGGGGGATAATTCACCCCTCCACTTT. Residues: CASSLEVGDNSPLHF.

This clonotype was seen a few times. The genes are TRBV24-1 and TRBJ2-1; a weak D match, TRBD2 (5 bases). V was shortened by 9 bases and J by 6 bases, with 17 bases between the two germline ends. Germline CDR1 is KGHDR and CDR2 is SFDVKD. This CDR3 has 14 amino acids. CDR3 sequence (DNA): TGTGCCACCTCCCCCGCGAGAGGACTCAATGAGCAGTTCTTC. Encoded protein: CATSPARGLNEQFF.

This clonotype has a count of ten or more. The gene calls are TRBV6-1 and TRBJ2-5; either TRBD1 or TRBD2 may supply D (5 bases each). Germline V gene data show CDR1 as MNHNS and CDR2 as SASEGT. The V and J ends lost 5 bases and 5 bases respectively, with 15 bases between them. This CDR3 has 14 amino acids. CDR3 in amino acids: CASSLDRGLETQYF. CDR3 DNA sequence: TGTGCCAGCAGTCTTGACCGGGGCTTGGAGACCCAGTACTTC.

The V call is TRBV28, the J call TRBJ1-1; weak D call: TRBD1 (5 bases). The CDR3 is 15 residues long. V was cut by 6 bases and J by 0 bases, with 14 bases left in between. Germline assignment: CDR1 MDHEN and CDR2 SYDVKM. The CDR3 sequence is CASSFDDRMNTEAFF. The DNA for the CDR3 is TGTGCCAGCAGCTTCGACGACAGAATGAACACTGAAGCTTTCTTT. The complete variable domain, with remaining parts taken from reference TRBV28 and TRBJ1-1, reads DVKVTQSSRYLVKRTGEKVFLECVQDMDHENMFWYRQDPGLGLRLIYFSYDVKMKEKGDIPEGYSVSREKKERFSLILESASTNQTSMYLCASSFDDRMNTEAFFGQGTRLTVV.

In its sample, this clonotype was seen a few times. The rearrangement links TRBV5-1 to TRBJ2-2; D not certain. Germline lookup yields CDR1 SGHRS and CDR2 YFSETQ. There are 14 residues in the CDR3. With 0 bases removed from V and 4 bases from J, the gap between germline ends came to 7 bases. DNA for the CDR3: TGCGCCAGCAGCTTGGCCCAGACCACCGGGGAGCTGTTTTTT. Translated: CASSLAQTTGELFF.

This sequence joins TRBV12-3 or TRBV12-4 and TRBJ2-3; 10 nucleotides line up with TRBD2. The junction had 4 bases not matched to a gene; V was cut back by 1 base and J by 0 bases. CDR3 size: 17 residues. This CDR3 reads CASSLGTSGTSTDTQYF. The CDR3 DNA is TGTGCCAGCAGTTTAGGGACTAGCGGAACTAGCACAGATACGCAGTATTTT.

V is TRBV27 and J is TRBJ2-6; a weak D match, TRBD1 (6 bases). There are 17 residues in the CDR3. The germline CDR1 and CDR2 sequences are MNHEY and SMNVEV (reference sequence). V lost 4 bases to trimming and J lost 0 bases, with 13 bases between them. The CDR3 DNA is TGTGCCAGCAGTTACGGGGACATTCTCTCTGGGGCCAACGTCCTGACTTTC. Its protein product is CASSYGDILSGANVLTF.

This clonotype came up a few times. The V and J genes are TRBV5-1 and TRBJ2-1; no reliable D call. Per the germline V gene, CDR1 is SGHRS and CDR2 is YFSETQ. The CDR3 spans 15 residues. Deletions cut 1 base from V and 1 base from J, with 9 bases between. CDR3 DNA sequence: TGCGCCAGCAGCTTGTATACAGTTTCCTACAATGAGCAGTTCTTC. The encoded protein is CASSLYTVSYNEQFF.